Listed below are T cell receptor beta chains from one sample, sequenced in a study of response to subunit inactivated influenza vaccine. TCRdb analysed the RT-PCR reads with MiXCR anew, one entry per CDR3 protein. The sample has about 310,000 distinct CDR3 sequences; 20% to 25% are singletons. Sequencing used PBMCs from blood, obtained 21 months after vaccination. All receptors derive from a man aged 45 to 75 who received an inactivated influenza vaccine. The CDR3 runs from the conserved cysteine through the conserved F or W. The order of the fields is V gene, clone size, J gene, D gene, CDR3 DNA, CDR3 protein. D genes are given only for firm matches. Expanded clones are given a class, and other clones once, few, many or no size at all.

>TRBV6-4|few|TRBJ1-1|NA
TGTGCCAGCAGTGAAGCTGGGGATTACTCTGAAGCTTTCTTT
CASSEAGDYSEAFF
>TRBV13|NA|TRBJ1-3|NA
TGTGCCAGCAGCCGTTCAGGGGTCTCCGGAAACACCATATATTTT
CASSRSGVSGNTIYF
>TRBV7-2|few|TRBJ2-6|NA
TGTGCCAGCAGCTTTGAGGCCTCTGTGGCCAACGTCCTGACTTTC
CASSFEASVANVLTF
>TRBV3-1|NA|TRBJ2-6|TRBD1
TGTGCCAGCAGCCAGTCGGGACAGGGGGTTATTAGCTCTGGGGCCAACGTCCTGACTTTC
CASSQSGQGVISSGANVLTF
>TRBV4-1|NA|TRBJ2-3|NA
TGCGCCAGCAGCCAATCTCCCTACAGGGTAGATACGCAGTATTTT
CASSQSPYRVDTQYF
>TRBV27|NA|TRBJ1-1|NA
TGTGCCAGCAGTTTATACGCAGGAATGAACACTGAAGCTTTCTTT
CASSLYAGMNTEAFF
>TRBV20-1|few|TRBJ2-1|NA
TGCAGTGCTAACCGGGACTTCTCACATGAGCAGTTCTTC
CSANRDFSHEQFF
>TRBV19|NA|TRBJ1-1|NA
TGTGCCAGTAGTATAGCCGGGACACTGAACACTGAAGCTTTCTTT
CASSIAGTLNTEAFF
>TRBV7-9|many|TRBJ1-6|TRBD1
TGTGCCAGCAGCTCACCGGGACAGTATTCACCCCTCCACTTT
CASSSPGQYSPLHF
>TRBV6-5|few|TRBJ1-4|TRBD1
TGTGCCAGCAGTTATACAGGGGGGCGAAAACTGTTTTTT
CASSYTGGRKLFF
>TRBV20-1|few|TRBJ2-3|TRBD2
TGCAGTGCTAGGGGCCGACTAGCGGGAGGGCAAGATACGCAGTATTTT
CSARGRLAGGQDTQYF
>TRBV4-2|few|TRBJ2-5|NA
TGTGCCAGCAGCCAAGGTAGTGGCAGGCAAGAGACCCAGTACTTC
CASSQGSGRQETQYF
>TRBV25-1|few|TRBJ2-7|NA
TGTGCCAGCAGTGGAATAGGGCGATCCTACGAGCAGTACTTC
CASSGIGRSYEQYF
>TRBV30|few|TRBJ1-5|TRBD1
TGTGCCTGGAGTTTGGGTCTGACAGGGACTAGTCAGCCCCAGCATTTT
CAWSLGLTGTSQPQHF
>TRBV7-9|NA|TRBJ1-2|NA
TGTGCCAGCAGCTTAGCGAGGGGGGAAGCTAACTATGGCTACACCTTC
CASSLARGEANYGYTF
>TRBV10-3|NA|TRBJ2-1|TRBD1
TGTGCCATCAGTGCCGGGACAGGGGTTGGGGCTTACAATGAGCAGTTCTTC
CAISAGTGVGAYNEQFF
>TRBV28|few|TRBJ1-4|NA
TGTGCCAGCAGTTCCCCGGCCCGAGGAGGTGAAAAACTGTTTTTT
CASSSPARGGEKLFF
>TRBV5-1|NA|TRBJ2-7|TRBD2
TGCGCCAGCAGCTTGGGGGACCTAGCGGGATTCTACGAGCAGTACTTC
CASSLGDLAGFYEQYF
>TRBV5-6|many|TRBJ1-2|NA
TGTGCCAGCAGCTTCGCGGGATTTGGCTACACCTTC
CASSFAGFGYTF
>TRBV6-2/TRBV6-3|NA|TRBJ2-1|TRBD2
TGTGCCAGCAGGACCGGGGGACTAGCGGGGACCAATGAGCAGTTCTTC
CASRTGGLAGTNEQFF
>TRBV12-3/TRBV12-4|many|TRBJ1-2|NA
TGTGCCACAGGAACAGGGCCCATTGGTGACACCTTC
CATGTGPIGDTF
>TRBV24-1|NA|TRBJ2-7|NA
TGTGCCACCGGGACGGACACAACCTACGAGCAGTACTTC
CATGTDTTYEQYF
>TRBV27|NA|TRBJ2-3|NA
TGTGCCAGCAGCCCAAAGAGCTATAGCACAGATACGCAGTATTTT
CASSPKSYSTDTQYF
>TRBV11-2|NA|TRBJ2-5|NA
TGTGCCAGCAGCGCCCACGGTGGTACCCAAGAGACCCAGTACTTC
CASSAHGGTQETQYF
>TRBV2|few|TRBJ2-1|NA
TGTGCCAGCACCCAAAAAGGGGTTGGCCCCTACAATGAGCAGTTCTTC
CASTQKGVGPYNEQFF
>TRBV28|NA|TRBJ2-5|NA
TGTGCCAGCAGTTTAAGCGGGTTGGGAGAGACCCAGTACTTC
CASSLSGLGETQYF
>TRBV6-6|many|TRBJ1-1|NA
TGTGCCAGCAGTTACCGGGCGAACACTGAAGCTTTCTTT
CASSYRANTEAFF
>TRBV15|NA|TRBJ1-3|TRBD1
TGTGCCACCAGCAGAGTTACCTGGGACAGGGTGGCTGGAAACACCATATATTTT
CATSRVTWDRVAGNTIYF
>TRBV20-1|few|TRBJ1-2|NA
TGCAGTGCTAGTACTCGATCGTCAGGTGGCTATGGCTACACCTTC
CSASTRSSGGYGYTF